Listed below are T cell receptor beta chains from one sample, sequenced in a study of OX40 agonist ivuxolimab in advanced cancers. This table comes from immunoSEQ multiplex PCR, and its TCRdb copy is limited to in-frame clones, with some not included. The sample consists of approximately 94,000 clones, around nine tenths of them appearing once. The material sequenced was CD4+ or CD8+ T cells sorted from blood, taken in a trial of the OX40 agonist ivuxolimab. The receptors here all came from an adult with an advanced solid tumor such as melanoma, head and neck, liver or kidney cancer. The CDR3 runs from the conserved cysteine through the conserved F or W. Each record gives: V gene, CDR3 length, CDR3 protein.

TRBV19	13	CASSIGMSYEQYF
TRBV6-1	11	CASSGGWDYTF
TRBV9	21	CASSVYAEVAGGPTTSGEQYF
TRBV7-9	15	CASSQPGAPYNEQFF
TRBV28	16	CASSISGVHSTDTQYF
TRBV4-2	13	CASSQFLGGEQFF
TRBV5-6	13	CASSLDHRNTIYF
TRBV6-1	14	CASSGGGAKNEQFF
TRBV29-1	13	CSVTGDLKDTQYF
TRBV6-1	13	CASSGRTRDKKYF
TRBV9	16	CASSGDRGRKGEKLFF
TRBV10-3	15	CAITPGQGVDSPLHF
TRBV29-1	14	CSVFGRPGNQPQHF